This TCR beta chain was recorded in a study of CD8+CD57+ T cells in acquired aplastic anemia. According to the study, genomic DNA was the template for TCR beta VDJ and CDR3 profiling. In TCRdb, the reads were re-called with MiXCR into one record per CDR3 protein. Altogether approximately 150,000 distinct CDR3 sequences are present, 65% to 75% being singletons, with the ten largest covering 45% to 60%. Patients who underwent sequencing had shown CD8+CD57+ cell expansion by flow cytometry. There are 13 residues in the CDR3. V was cut by 4 bases and J by 0 bases, with 6 bases left in between. Per germline, CDR1 MNHNY and CDR2 SVGAGI (reference sequence).

The clonotype was recovered from a human donor with aplastic anemia. Input material: sorted CD4+, CD8+, or CD8+CD57+ T cells (not recorded which) from PBMCs. The chain has TRBV6-6 and TRBJ1-1; D gene uncertain. CDR3 bases: TGTGCCAGCAGTTCGGACGTGAACACTGAAGCTTTCTTT. Amino acids: CASSSDVNTEAFF.